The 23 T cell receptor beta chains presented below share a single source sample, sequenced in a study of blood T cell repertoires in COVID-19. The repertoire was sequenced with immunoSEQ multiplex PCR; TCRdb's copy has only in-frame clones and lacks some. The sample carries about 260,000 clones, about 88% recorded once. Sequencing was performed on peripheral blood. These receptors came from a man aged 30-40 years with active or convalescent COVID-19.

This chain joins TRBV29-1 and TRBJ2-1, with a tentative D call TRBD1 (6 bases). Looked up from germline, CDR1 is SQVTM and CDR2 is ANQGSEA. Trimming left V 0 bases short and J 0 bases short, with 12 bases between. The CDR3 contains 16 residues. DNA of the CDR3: TGCAGCGTTGAAGATCGAGGGACAATCTCCTACAATGAGCAGTTCTTC. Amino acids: CSVEDRGTISYNEQFF.

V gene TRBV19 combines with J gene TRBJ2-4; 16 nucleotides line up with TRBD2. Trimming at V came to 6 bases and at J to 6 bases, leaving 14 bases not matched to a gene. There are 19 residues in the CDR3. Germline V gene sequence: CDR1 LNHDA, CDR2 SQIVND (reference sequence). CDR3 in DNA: TGTGCCAGTAGCCCGACGGGACTAGCGGGGGGGCCCCGGAGAAACATTCAGTACTTC. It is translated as CASSPTGLAGGPRRNIQYF.

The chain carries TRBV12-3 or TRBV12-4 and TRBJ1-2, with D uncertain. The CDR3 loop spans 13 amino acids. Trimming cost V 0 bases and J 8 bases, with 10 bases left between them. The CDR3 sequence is CASSLASSQGYTF. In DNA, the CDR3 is TGTGCCAGCAGTTTAGCATCATCCCAAGGCTACACCTTC.

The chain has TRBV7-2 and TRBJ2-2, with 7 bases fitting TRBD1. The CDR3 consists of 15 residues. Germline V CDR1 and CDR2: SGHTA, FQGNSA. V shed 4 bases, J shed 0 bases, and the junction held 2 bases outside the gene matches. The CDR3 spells CASSWGQSNTGELFF. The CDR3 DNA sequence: TGTGCCAGCAGCTGGGGACAGTCGAACACCGGGGAGCTGTTTTTT.

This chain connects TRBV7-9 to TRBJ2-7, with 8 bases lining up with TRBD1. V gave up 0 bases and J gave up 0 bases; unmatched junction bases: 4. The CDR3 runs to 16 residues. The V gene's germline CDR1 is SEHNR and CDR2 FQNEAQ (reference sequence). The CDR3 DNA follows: TGTGCCAGCAGCTTAGCGACCGGACAGGGCTCCTACGAGCAGTACTTC. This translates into CASSLATGQGSYEQYF.

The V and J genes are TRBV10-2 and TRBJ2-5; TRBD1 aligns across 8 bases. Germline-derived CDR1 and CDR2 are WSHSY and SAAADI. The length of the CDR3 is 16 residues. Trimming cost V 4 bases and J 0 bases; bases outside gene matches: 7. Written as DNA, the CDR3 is TGCGCCAGCAGTGGGCCAGACAGGGGCCACCAAGAGACCCAGTACTTC. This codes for CASSGPDRGHQETQYF.

CDR3 region: CASSPGQGTGNTIYF. In DNA, the CDR3 is TGTGCCAGCAGCCCGGGACAGGGTACTGGAAACACCATATATTTT. V is TRBV9 and J is TRBJ1-3, with 9 positions matching TRBD1. This CDR3 contains 15 residues. CDR1 is SGDLS and CDR2 is YYNGEE in the germline V gene. The ends lost 4 bases at V and 2 bases at J; junction bases unmatched: 4.

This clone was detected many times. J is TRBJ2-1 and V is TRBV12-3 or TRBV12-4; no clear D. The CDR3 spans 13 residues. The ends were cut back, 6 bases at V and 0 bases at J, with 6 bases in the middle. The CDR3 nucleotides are TGTGCCAGCAGGTACACCTCCTACAATGAGCAGTTCTTC. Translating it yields CASRYTSYNEQFF.

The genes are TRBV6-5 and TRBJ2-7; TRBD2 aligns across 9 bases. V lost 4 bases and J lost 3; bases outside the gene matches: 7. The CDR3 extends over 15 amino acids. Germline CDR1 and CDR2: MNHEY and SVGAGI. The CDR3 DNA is TGTGCCAGCAGTTCCTCTAGCGGGGCATACTACGAGCAGTACTTC. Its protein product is CASSSSSGAYYEQYF.

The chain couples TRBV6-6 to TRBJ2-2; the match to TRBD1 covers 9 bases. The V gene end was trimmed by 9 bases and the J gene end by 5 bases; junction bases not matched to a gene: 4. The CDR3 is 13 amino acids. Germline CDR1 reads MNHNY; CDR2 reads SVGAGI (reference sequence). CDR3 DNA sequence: TGTGCCAGTCGACAGGGGGAGACCGGGGAGCTGTTTTTT. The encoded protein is CASRQGETGELFF.

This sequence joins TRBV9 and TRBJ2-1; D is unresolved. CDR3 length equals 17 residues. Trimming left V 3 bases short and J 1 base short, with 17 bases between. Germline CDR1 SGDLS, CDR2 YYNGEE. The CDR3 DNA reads TGTGCCAGCAGCGGCTCCCTCGAAGTCGGGTCCTACAATGAGCAGTTCTTC. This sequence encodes CASSGSLEVGSYNEQFF.

For the CDR3, the DNA is TGTGCCAGCAGTTACCGACAGGGGATGCGCGAGCAGTACTTC. Encoded protein: CASSYRQGMREQYF. This rearrangement joins TRBV6-5 to TRBJ2-7, with 8 bases that match TRBD1. The germline V gene has CDR1 MNHEY and CDR2 SVGAGI. This CDR3 comprises 14 residues. V shed 2 bases and J 6 bases; nucleotides not matched to a gene: 6.

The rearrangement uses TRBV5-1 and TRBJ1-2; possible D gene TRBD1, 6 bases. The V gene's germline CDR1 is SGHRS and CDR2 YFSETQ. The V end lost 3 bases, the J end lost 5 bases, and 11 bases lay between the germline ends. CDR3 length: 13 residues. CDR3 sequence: CASSYDRIYGYTF. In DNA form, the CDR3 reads TGCGCCAGCAGCTACGACAGGATTTATGGCTACACCTTC.

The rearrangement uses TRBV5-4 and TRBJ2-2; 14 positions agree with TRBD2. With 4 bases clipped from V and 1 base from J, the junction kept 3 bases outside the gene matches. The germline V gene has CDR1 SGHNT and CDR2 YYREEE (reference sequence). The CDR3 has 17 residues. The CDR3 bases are TGTGCCAGCAGCGGACTAGCGGGGGGCTTGAACACCGGGGAGCTGTTTTTT. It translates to CASSGLAGGLNTGELFF.

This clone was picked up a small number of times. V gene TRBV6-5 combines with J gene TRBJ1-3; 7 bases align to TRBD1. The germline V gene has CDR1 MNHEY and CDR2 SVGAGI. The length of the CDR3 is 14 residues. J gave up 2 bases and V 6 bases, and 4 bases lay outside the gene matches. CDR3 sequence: CASSQDRAGNTIYF. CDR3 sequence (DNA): TGTGCCAGCAGCCAAGACAGGGCTGGAAACACCATATATTTT.

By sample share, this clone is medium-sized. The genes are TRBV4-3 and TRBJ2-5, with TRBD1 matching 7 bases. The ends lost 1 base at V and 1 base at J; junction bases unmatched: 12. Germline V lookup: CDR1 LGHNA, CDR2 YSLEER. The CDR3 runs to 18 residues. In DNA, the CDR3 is TGCGCCAGCAGCCAAGGAGGGGGCCAACCCCGCTTCCAAGAGACCCAGTACTTC. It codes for CASSQGGGQPRFQETQYF.

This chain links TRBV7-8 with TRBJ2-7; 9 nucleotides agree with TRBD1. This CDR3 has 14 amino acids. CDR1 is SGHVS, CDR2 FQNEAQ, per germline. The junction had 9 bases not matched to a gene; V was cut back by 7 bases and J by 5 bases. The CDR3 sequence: CASTPRQGGHEQYF. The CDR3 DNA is TGTGCCAGCACCCCCCGACAGGGGGGCCACGAGCAGTACTTC.

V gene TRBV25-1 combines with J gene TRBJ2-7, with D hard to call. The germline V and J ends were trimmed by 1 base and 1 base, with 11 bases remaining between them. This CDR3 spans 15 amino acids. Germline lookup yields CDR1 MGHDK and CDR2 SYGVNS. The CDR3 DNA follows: TGTGCCAGCAGTGAATCACGGTCAACGTCCTACGAGCAGTACTTC. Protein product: CASSESRSTSYEQYF.

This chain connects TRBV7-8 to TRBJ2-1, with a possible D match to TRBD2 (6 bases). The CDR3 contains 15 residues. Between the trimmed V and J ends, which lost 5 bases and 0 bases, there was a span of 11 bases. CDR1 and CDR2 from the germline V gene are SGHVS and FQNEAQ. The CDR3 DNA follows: TGTGCCAGCAGCCCGGGGGAGAGCTCCTACAATGAGCAGTTCTTC. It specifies CASSPGESSYNEQFF.

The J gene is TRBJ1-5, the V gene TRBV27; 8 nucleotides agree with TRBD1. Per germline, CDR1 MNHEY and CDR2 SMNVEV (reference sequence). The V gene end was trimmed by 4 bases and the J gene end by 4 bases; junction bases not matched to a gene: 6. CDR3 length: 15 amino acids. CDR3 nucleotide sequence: TGTGCCAGCAGTTCGACAGGGGCCTTAAATCAGCCCCAGCATTTT. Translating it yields CASSSTGALNQPQHF.

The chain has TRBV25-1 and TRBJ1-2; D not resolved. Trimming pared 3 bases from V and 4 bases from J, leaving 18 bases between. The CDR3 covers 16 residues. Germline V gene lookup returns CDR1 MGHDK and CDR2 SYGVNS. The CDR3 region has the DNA TGTGCCAGCAGTGATAGGTTGCTCCCCCGAGGCTATGGCTACACCTTC. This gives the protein CASSDRLLPRGYGYTF.

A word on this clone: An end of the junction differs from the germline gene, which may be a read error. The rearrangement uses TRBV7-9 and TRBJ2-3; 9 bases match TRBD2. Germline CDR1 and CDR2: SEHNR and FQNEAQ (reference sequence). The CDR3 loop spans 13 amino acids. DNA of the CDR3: TGCAGCGGGAGCGGGGGGTACACAGATACGCAGTATTTT. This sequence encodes CSGSGGYTDTQYF.

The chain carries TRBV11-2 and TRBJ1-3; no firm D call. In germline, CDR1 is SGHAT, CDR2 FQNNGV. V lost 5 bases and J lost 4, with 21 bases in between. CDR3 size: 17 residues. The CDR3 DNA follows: TGTGCCAGCAGCGTCGAGGCCGGGGTTTCGTCAGGAAACACCATATATTTT. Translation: CASSVEAGVSSGNTIYF.